This TCR beta chain is drawn from a study of regulatory T cells in long-lasting Graves disease. Assembly of TCR beta libraries relied on iRepertoire HTBI primers together with Arm-PCR of CDR3 regions. Original data processing: The identification of about 68 TRBV and roughly 15 TRBJ segments was made across samples. TCRdb recomputed calls from the multiplex PCR reads with MiXCR, one row per CDR3 protein. Here the V and J calls rest on TCRdb's processing, not on the authors' analysis. The sample records about 430,000 distinct CDR3 sequences, 15% being singletons. J was trimmed by 6 bases and V by 3 bases; bases with no gene match: 8. Germline loops: CDR1 SGHDT, CDR2 YYEEEE. The CDR3 has 15 residues. Time point described: newly diagnosed GD, antithyroid drugs for less than 3 months. Scientists built the TCR library using RNA that was extracted from PBMCs. This clonotype was counted only a few times. The same sample was also used in a study of T cells in Graves' hyperthyroidism and ophthalmopathy. According to that study: Aged 18 to 65, the patients had hyperthyroidism that was newly diagnosed and had lasted under 2 months. The model foresaw ophthalmopathy a median about 6.1 months prior to onset.

Source: peripheral blood mononuclear cells (PBMCs), taken at new diagnosis, from a patient treated with antithyroid drugs. The J gene is TRBJ2-2, the V gene TRBV5-6; the match to TRBD1 covers 7 bases. This receptor was identified in a woman in her 40s with Graves disease. CDR3 protein: CASSYVQGLAGELFF. In nucleotides, the CDR3 is TGTGCCAGCAGCTACGTACAGGGGTTGGCCGGGGAGCTGTTTTTT.